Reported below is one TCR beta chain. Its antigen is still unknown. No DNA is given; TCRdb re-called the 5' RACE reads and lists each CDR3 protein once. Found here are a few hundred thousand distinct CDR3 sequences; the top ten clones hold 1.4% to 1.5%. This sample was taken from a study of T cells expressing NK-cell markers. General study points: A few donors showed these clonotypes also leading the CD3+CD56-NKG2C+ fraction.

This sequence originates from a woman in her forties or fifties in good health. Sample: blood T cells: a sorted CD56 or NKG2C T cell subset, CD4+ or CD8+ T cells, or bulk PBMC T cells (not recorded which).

CDR3: CASSESGRAGELFF. V and J are TRBV7-2 and TRBJ2-2; TCRdb designates TRBD2, a call that cannot be tested without DNA. The CDR3 has 14 amino acids. Germline V gene data show CDR1 as SGHTA and CDR2 as FQGNSA.